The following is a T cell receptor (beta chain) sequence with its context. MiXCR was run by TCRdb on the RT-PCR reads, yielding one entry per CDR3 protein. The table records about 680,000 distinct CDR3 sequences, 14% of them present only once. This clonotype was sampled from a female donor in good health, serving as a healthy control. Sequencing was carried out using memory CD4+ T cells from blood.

CDR3 in amino acids: CASSRAPDSSYEQYF. In DNA, the CDR3 is TGTGCCAGCAGTCGAGCCCCCGACTCGTCCTACGAGCAGTACTTC. The chain links TRBV6-2 or TRBV6-3 to TRBJ2-7; D unclear. Germline CDR1 reads MNHEY; CDR2 reads SVGEGT. V dropped 5 bases and J dropped 1 base, with 15 bases sitting between them. The CDR3 consists of 15 residues.